This is a list of T cell receptor beta chains from one sample in a study of blood T cell repertoires in COVID-19. The table came from immunoSEQ multiplex PCR; TCRdb's copy has only in-frame clones and leaves some out. The sample shows around 250,000 clones, about nine tenths of them seen only once. Sequences were obtained from peripheral blood. The origin of the receptors is a man aged 25-45 years who had recovered from COVID-19. The CDR3 runs from the conserved cysteine through the conserved F or W. The D gene is left open where the match is weak. Clone size appears in some rows only: once, few, many, or a class for an expanded clone.

clone_size | j_call | v_call | d_call | cdr3_aa | cdr3_nt
. | TRBJ1-2 | TRBV5-5 | TRBD1 | CASSMQGAYGYTF | TGTGCCAGCAGCATGCAGGGGGCCTATGGCTACACCTTC
. | TRBJ1-3 | TRBV29-1 | . | CSVFGGDGNTIYF | TGCAGCGTCTTTGGGGGGGACGGAAACACCATATATTTT
. | TRBJ2-7 | TRBV15 | TRBD2 | CATRFQGGSEQYF | TGTGCCACCAGATTCCAGGGAGGGAGCGAGCAGTACTTC
. | TRBJ2-3 | TRBV18 | . | CASSPGPPGSTDTQYF | TGTGCCAGCTCACCAGGGCCCCCTGGTAGTACAGATACGCAGTATTTT
. | TRBJ1-1 | TRBV29-1 | . | CSVGDTVWVSEAFF | TGCAGCGTTGGGGACACAGTTTGGGTCTCTGAAGCTTTCTTT
. | TRBJ2-7 | TRBV13 | . | CASSPSKGRHREYF | TGTGCCAGCAGCCCGAGTAAAGGCAGACACAGGGAGTACTTC
. | TRBJ2-1 | TRBV9 | TRBD2 | CASSVLAGVYNEQFF | TGTGCCAGCAGCGTACTAGCGGGGGTTTACAATGAGCAGTTCTTC
. | TRBJ1-2 | TRBV7-8 | TRBD1 | CASSLRTGGLYGYTF | TGTGCCAGCAGCCTCCGGACAGGGGGCCTCTATGGCTACACCTTC
. | TRBJ1-2 | TRBV5-1 | . | CASSFPTGDYGYTF | TGCGCCAGCAGCTTTCCAACAGGAGACTATGGCTACACCTTC
. | TRBJ2-3 | TRBV5-1 | TRBD2 | CASSPLTSGGVDTQYF | TGCGCCAGCAGCCCATTAACTAGCGGGGGGGTAGATACGCAGTATTTT
. | TRBJ1-4 | TRBV6-2/TRBV6-3 | TRBD1 | CASSPGTVDRKLFF | TGTGCCAGCAGTCCCGGGACAGTCGACAGAAAACTGTTTTTT
. | TRBJ1-6 | TRBV15 | . | CASAGDRNNSPLHF | TGTGCCTCGGCGGGCGATAGAAATAATTCACCCCTCCACTTT
. | TRBJ1-1 | TRBV5-5 | . | CASSDPRGYSTEAFF | TGTGCCAGCAGCGACCCCAGGGGATATAGCACTGAAGCTTTCTTT
. | TRBJ2-7 | TRBV6-2/TRBV6-3 | TRBD1 | CASSYWRDRGYEQYF | TGTGCCAGCAGTTACTGGCGGGACAGGGGATACGAGCAGTACTTC
. | TRBJ2-7 | TRBV29-1 | . | CSATDTYEQYF | TGCAGCGCGACTGATACCTACGAGCAGTACTTC
. | TRBJ2-5 | TRBV11-2 | . | CASSLIQETQYF | TGTGCCAGCAGCTTAATTCAGGAGACCCAGTACTTC
. | TRBJ2-2 | TRBV6-5 | TRBD1 | CASSYSFRGRGGELFF | TGTGCCAGCAGTTACTCCTTCAGGGGGCGCGGCGGGGAGCTGTTTTTT
once | TRBJ1-3 | TRBV9 | . | CASSVSLENTIYF | TGTGCCAGCAGCGTAAGTCTAGAAAACACCATATATTTT
. | TRBJ2-4 | TRBV19 | . | CASSSEDRVLIQYF | TGTGCCAGTAGTAGTGAGGATAGAGTCCTCATTCAGTACTTC
. | TRBJ2-2 | TRBV18 | . | CASSTADAGELFF | TGTGCCAGCTCCACAGCCGATGCCGGGGAGCTGTTTTTT
. | TRBJ2-3 | TRBV19 | TRBD2 | CASSVGGSFADTQYF | TGTGCCAGTAGTGTGGGGGGGTCCTTTGCAGATACGCAGTATTTT
. | TRBJ1-2 | TRBV7-8 | . | CASSLVRNGGYTF | TGTGCCAGCAGCTTAGTCAGGAATGGGGGCTACACCTTC
. | TRBJ1-3 | TRBV7-2 | TRBD1 | CASSLTGYGNTIYF | TGTGCCAGTTCCCTGACAGGGTACGGAAACACCATATATTTT
. | TRBJ2-3 | TRBV29-1 | TRBD1 | CSVGTGVADTQYF | TGCAGCGTCGGAACAGGGGTAGCGGATACGCAGTATTTT
. | TRBJ1-2 | TRBV30 | TRBD1 | CAWSLGTGDGYTF | TGTGCCTGGAGTCTCGGGACAGGGGACGGCTACACCTTC
. | TRBJ1-4 | TRBV19 | . | CASSMRGRGTRGEKLFF | TGTGCCAGTAGTATGAGGGGCAGGGGTACCCGAGGGGAAAAACTGTTTTTT
once | TRBJ1-2 | TRBV10-1 | . | CASSGQNNYGYTF | TGCGCCAGCAGTGGACAGAACAACTATGGCTACACCTTC
. | TRBJ2-7 | TRBV21-1 | . | CASIIAGDDSYEQYF | TGTGCCAGCATTATAGCGGGGGACGACTCCTACGAGCAGTACTTC
. | TRBJ2-3 | TRBV27 | TRBD1 | CDRGSTDTQYF | TGCGACAGGGGAAGCACAGATACGCAGTATTTT
. | TRBJ2-2 | TRBV10-3 | TRBD1 | CAISERGQGARSGELFF | TGTGCCATCAGTGAAAGGGGACAGGGGGCAAGGTCCGGGGAGCTGTTTTTT
. | TRBJ1-2 | TRBV5-1 | TRBD1 | CASSPTGVDYGYTF | TGCGCCAGCAGCCCAACAGGGGTGGACTATGGCTACACCTTC
. | TRBJ1-2 | TRBV13 | TRBD1 | CASSLGQGINGYTF | TGTGCCAGCAGCTTGGGACAGGGGATTAATGGCTACACCTTC
. | TRBJ1-2 | TRBV13 | . | CASSLIREGYGYTF | TGTGCCAGCAGCCTTATCAGGGAGGGATATGGCTACACCTTC
once | TRBJ2-7 | TRBV6-5 | . | CASSSQGDEQYF | TGTGCCAGCAGTTCACAGGGTGACGAGCAGTACTTC
. | TRBJ2-1 | TRBV5-1 | . | CASSLAQGMNNEQFF | TGCGCCAGCAGCTTGGCGCAGGGTATGAACAATGAGCAGTTCTTC
. | TRBJ1-4 | TRBV19 | . | CASSIGVANEKLFF | TGTGCCAGTAGTATAGGAGTGGCTAATGAAAAACTGTTTTTT
once | TRBJ1-3 | TRBV19 | . | CASIQAEGSLVGNTIYF | TGTGCCAGTATCCAAGCGGAGGGGTCCCTGGTGGGAAACACCATATATTTT
. | TRBJ2-2 | TRBV12-5 | TRBD1 | CASGTGDTGELFF | TGTGCTAGTGGGACAGGGGACACCGGGGAGCTGTTTTTT
once | TRBJ1-1 | TRBV6-5 | . | CASRPRRTANTEAFF | TGTGCCAGCAGGCCACGCCGGACTGCCAACACTGAAGCTTTCTTT
. | TRBJ1-6 | TRBV5-5 | TRBD1 | CASRGQGLSSPLHF | TGTGCCAGCAGGGGACAGGGTCTAAGTTCACCCCTCCACTTT
. | TRBJ1-2 | TRBV19 | TRBD1 | CASRDLAGTVNYGYTF | TGTGCCAGTAGGGACTTAGCCGGGACAGTTAACTATGGCTACACCTTC